This T cell receptor (beta chain) was identified in a study of beta chain features in type 1 diabetes. The study reverse transcribed the entire isolated RNA, so it sequenced expressed TCRB transcripts. Clones were sequenced by immunoSEQ multiplex PCR, and TCRdb holds only the in-frame ones, with some missing. This sample has approximately 300,000 clones, with approximately 10% found just once. Germline assignment: CDR1 MDHEN and CDR2 SYDVKM. CDR3 size: 12 residues. V lost 5 bases, J lost 3 bases, and 0 bases stayed unmatched. The rearrangement uses TRBV28 and TRBJ2-7; 8 nucleotides match TRBD2. This TCR was recovered from a woman aged 25 to 39 in good health. Material for sequencing was naive CD4+ T cells from blood. CDR3 loop: CASSTSGYEQYF. The DNA for the CDR3 is TGTGCCAGCAGTACTAGCGGCTACGAGCAGTACTTC.